A selection of T cell receptor beta chains follows, all from one sample in a study of T cells expressing NK-cell markers. One entry per CDR3 protein, without DNA, is what TCRdb gives after re-calling the 5' RACE reads. Recorded for this sample: about 450,000 distinct CDR3 sequences. Sequenced: blood T cells: a sorted CD56 or NKG2C T cell subset, CD4+ or CD8+ T cells, or bulk PBMC T cells (not recorded which). These receptors were obtained from a woman aged 18 to 75 in good health. The CDR3 runs from the conserved cysteine through the conserved F or W.

v_call	j_call	cdr3_aa
TRBV7-2	TRBJ1-6	CASSLARGVGNSPLHF
TRBV12-3/TRBV12-4	TRBJ2-2	CASSLGGAGELFF
TRBV2	TRBJ1-5	CASSEYPTNGQPQHF
TRBV20-1	TRBJ2-1	CSASPGGSYNEQFF
TRBV9	TRBJ2-2	CASSVASGGELFF
TRBV11-2	TRBJ2-5	CASGMIGTGPRETQYF
TRBV7-2	TRBJ2-3	CASSLGAGLSTDTQYF
TRBV20-1	TRBJ2-1	CSAVPGTSGSDEQFF
TRBV6-5	TRBJ2-4	CASSYYLPGQAKNIQYF
TRBV5-8	TRBJ2-1	CASSLPDEQFF
TRBV20-1	TRBJ1-1	CSATPRAKGAFF
TRBV21-1	TRBJ2-7	CASSEPPRGLYYEQYF
TRBV7-9	TRBJ2-3	CASSPPGDRGQDTQYF
TRBV6-2/TRBV6-3	TRBJ2-7	CASSPPGGASYEQYF
TRBV18	TRBJ1-2	CASSPSGSPYGYTF
TRBV11-2	TRBJ2-5	CASSLGPGPMETQYF
TRBV3-1	TRBJ2-7	CASSLGVSGDTYEQYF
TRBV6-5	TRBJ2-2	CASSYPGQNTGELFF
TRBV5-1	TRBJ1-1	CASSPTNSYTEAFF
TRBV27	TRBJ2-7	CASSLTGTQNSYEQYF
TRBV6-5	TRBJ2-1	CASSYSSFSYNEQFF
TRBV5-1	TRBJ2-7	CASSLGGLLYEQYF
TRBV29-1	TRBJ2-2	CSAGPGMNTGELFF
TRBV7-9	TRBJ2-3	CASSWGASASTDTQYF
TRBV7-9	TRBJ1-5	CASSPGTRGQPQHF
TRBV5-4	TRBJ2-7	CASSLVLHRDFYEQYF
TRBV12-3/TRBV12-4	TRBJ2-1	CASSRDSNNEQFF
TRBV7-2	TRBJ2-5	CASSLVSPGETQYF
TRBV25-1	TRBJ2-5	CASSDWTGSGETQYF
TRBV7-9	TRBJ1-4	CASSLGGKLFF
TRBV6-2/TRBV6-3	TRBJ2-1	CASLRSGSNEQFF
TRBV18	TRBJ2-5	CASSPRGSLMETQYF
TRBV20-1	TRBJ2-2	CSASPANTGELFF
TRBV27	TRBJ1-2	CASSPQGENYGYTF
TRBV12-3/TRBV12-4	TRBJ2-5	CASSGDTGPETQYF
TRBV27	TRBJ2-1	CASSQDSVLNEQFF
TRBV18	TRBJ1-3	CASSPPTVFSGNTIYF
TRBV28	TRBJ2-7	CASSFPPPFEGQYF
TRBV25-1	TRBJ2-7	CASSATGIQKQYF
TRBV29-1	TRBJ1-1	CSAIQGGTEAFF
TRBV12-3/TRBV12-4	TRBJ1-1	CASGRTGGMNTEAFF
TRBV11-2	TRBJ2-5	CASSFSAGVETQYF
TRBV5-1	TRBJ2-1	CASSAPGGEQFF
TRBV9	TRBJ2-1	CASSVGVGDEQFF